This T cell receptor beta chain was identified in a study of metastatic and nonmetastatic thyroid tumors. Patients underwent thyroid surgery, and none had received any treatment before it. The CDR3 is 16 residues long. CDR1 is DFQATT and CDR2 is SNEGSKA in the germline V gene (reference sequence). The V segment lost 0 bases and the J segment 8 bases; nucleotides outside the gene matches: 9. TCRdb re-clonotyped the PCR reads via MiXCR. The repertoire holds nearly 25,000 clones, with roughly an eighth as singletons. The sample holds many counts of this clone. Material for sequencing was blood. The clonotype originates from a female donor with papillary thyroid cancer or a benign thyroid nodule (not recorded which). Some clones in this sample may be carry-over from other donors' samples. The chain couples TRBV20-1 to TRBJ2-1, with 11 bases that match TRBD2. Written as DNA, the CDR3 is TGCAGTGCTAGAGACCCAACTAGCGGGAGTAGGGATGAGCAGTTCTTC. Protein product: CSARDPTSGSRDEQFF.